This T cell receptor (beta chain) was profiled in a study of T cells in Graves' hyperthyroidism and ophthalmopathy. This clonotype was recorded many times. The antigen remains unidentified. Broader study findings: By a 13 V-J model, ophthalmopathy was set apart from stable hyperthyroidism.

Patients aged 18 to 65 with hyperthyroidism were newly diagnosed, with duration under 2 months. The length of the CDR3 is 13 residues. Germline assignment: CDR1 MNHEY and CDR2 SMNVEV (reference sequence). Trimming removed 5 bases at V and 7 bases at J, with 12 bases between. Amplification of TCR beta CDR3 regions was performed using RNA transcripts as template. Primed by the HTBI set, a first-round RT-PCR was run on the TCR CDR3. From the multiplex PCR reads, TCRdb called clonotypes with MiXCR, one entry per CDR3 protein. The sample contains about 400,000 distinct CDR3 sequences, roughly an eighth of which appear only once.

The sequenced sample consisted of blood. V usage is TRBV27 and J usage is TRBJ1-5; D is unclear. This receptor was taken from a young woman with Graves' hyperthyroidism. The CDR3, as DNA: TGTGCCAGCAGTCCCAATCTTCGACAGCCCCAGCATTTT. Its protein product is CASSPNLRQPQHF.